The 8 T cell receptor beta chains below come from one sample, sequenced in a study of cytomegalovirus exposure and HLA in healthy donors. The primer mix had 60 Vbeta and 13 Jbeta primers. Only in-frame clones appear in the TCRdb table, and some are missing; sequencing was by immunoSEQ multiplex PCR. The sample comprises over 150,000 clones, around 72% of which are singletons, and approximately 1.5% rests with the top ten. Material for sequencing was PBMCs. The receptors originated from a man over 45 in good health and CMV-seronegative.

With regard to this clone: One end of the junction does not line up with germline, which may come from a read error. The gene calls are TRBV7-9 and TRBJ1-2, with D maybe TRBD1 (6 bases). This CDR3 comprises 13 residues. The V gene's germline CDR1 is SEHNR and CDR2 FQNEAQ (reference sequence). The CDR3 bases are TGTGCCAGCAGCCTAGCAGGGGAATATGGCTACACCTTC. Residues: CASSLAGEYGYTF.

This clone has just a few counts. The rearrangement joins TRBV7-3 to TRBJ2-5; D is possibly TRBD2 (7 bases). CDR1 and CDR2 from the germline V gene are SGHTA and FQGTGA. Trimming stripped 1 base from V and 1 base from J, with 10 bases between. There are 15 residues in the CDR3. This CDR3 is CASSLNRGAQETQYF. The CDR3 DNA is TGTGCCAGCAGCTTAAATCGGGGGGCCCAAGAGACCCAGTACTTC.

This chain connects TRBV2 to TRBJ2-5, with 7 bases that match TRBD1. The J segment lost 4 bases and the V segment lost 5 bases, leaving 1 base of the junction unmatched. CDR1 and CDR2 from the germline V gene are SNHLY and FYNNEI. This CDR3 contains 12 residues. This CDR3 is CASSRQGETQYF. The CDR3 nucleotides read TGTGCCAGCAGTCGACAGGGAGAGACCCAGTACTTC.

The chain employs TRBV19 and TRBJ1-6; 7 bases fit TRBD1. CDR3 length: 14 amino acids. V shed 6 bases and J 7 bases; nucleotides not matched to a gene: 6. Germline V gene lookup returns CDR1 LNHDA and CDR2 SQIVND (reference sequence). CDR3 sequence reads: CASRHRGANSPLHF. For the CDR3, the DNA is TGTGCCAGTAGGCACAGGGGCGCCAATTCACCCCTCCACTTT.

The sample holds one count of this clone. The chain couples TRBV6-6 to TRBJ1-1; TRBD1 agrees at 8 bases. The CDR3 is made up of 14 amino acids. Germline V CDR1 and CDR2: MNHNY, SVGAGI (reference sequence). The V and J ends lost 3 bases and 2 bases, in that order; junction bases with no gene match: 2. CDR3 nucleotides: TGTGCCAGCAGTTATGACAGGGGAAACACTGAAGCTTTCTTT. Translated: CASSYDRGNTEAFF.

J is TRBJ1-1 and V is TRBV27; possible D gene TRBD1, 6 bases. CDR1 and CDR2 from the germline V gene are MNHEY and SMNVEV (reference sequence). The CDR3 covers 14 residues. The germline V and J ends were trimmed by 9 bases and 3 bases, with 17 bases remaining between them. CDR3 nucleotides: TGTGCCAGTAGTGGGCCGGACAGTTACACTGAAGCTTTCTTT. This translates into CASSGPDSYTEAFF.

This clone was observed a handful of times. This rearrangement joins TRBV5-6 to TRBJ2-5; 7 positions match TRBD2. Trimming at V came to 1 base and at J to 4 bases, leaving 16 bases not matched to a gene. Germline-derived CDR1 and CDR2 are SGHDT and YYEEEE. CDR3 length: 18 amino acids. This CDR3 reads CASSLRGEGRFRGETQYF. In nucleotides, the CDR3 is TGTGCCAGCAGCTTGCGGGGGGAAGGTCGGTTTAGGGGAGAGACCCAGTACTTC.

The chain couples TRBV15 to TRBJ2-4, with 10 bases matching TRBD1. CDR1 LNHNV and CDR2 YYDKDF come from the germline V gene (reference sequence). The CDR3 is 15 amino acids. V lost 4 bases, J lost 8 bases, and 8 bases stayed unmatched. DNA for the CDR3: TGTGCCACCAGCAAAAACCGGGACAGGGGACACATTCAGTACTTC. Amino acids: CATSKNRDRGHIQYF.